Sequencing of this T cell receptor beta chain was carried out in a study of T cell changes during pregnancy in multiple sclerosis. Germline V lookup: CDR1 SQVTM, CDR2 ANQGSEA. The CDR3 runs 13 residues. V shed 7 bases and J 3 bases; nucleotides not matched to a gene: 6. Libraries were prepared by immunoSEQ multiplex PCR; TCRdb keeps only in-frame clonotypes and omits some of them. Of approximately 41,000 clones listed, just under 95% are singletons. The material sequenced was CD4+ T cells from peripheral blood mononuclear cells, taken in the first trimester of pregnancy. The V call is TRBV29-1, the J call TRBJ2-5, with TRBD1 matching 9 bases. This receptor was identified in a female donor with multiple sclerosis, enrolled in a pregnancy study. CDR3 coding DNA: TGCAGCGGGCAACAGGGGGCAAAAGAGACCCAGTACTTC. As protein: CSGQQGAKETQYF.